Listed below are T cell receptor beta chains from one sample, sequenced in a study of blood T cell repertoires in COVID-19. Some clones are missing from TCRdb's copy, which holds only in-frame ones; the method was immunoSEQ multiplex PCR. The sample contains about 100,000 clones, 75% to 90% of which appear only once. The source material was peripheral blood. These receptors originate from a human donor in a cohort sampled during active COVID-19. Each CDR3 is given with its conserved first and last residue. The D gene is left open where the match is weak. Clone size, where shown, is once, few, many, or a class for clones that have expanded.

19 TRBJ1-1 TRBV28 TRBD1 NA TGTGCCAGCACGGATCCACAGGGGGCGTTCGGGGGGTCCGTCACTGAAGCTTTCTTT CASTDPQGAFGGSVTEAFF
15 TRBJ1-5 TRBV6-2/TRBV6-3 TRBD1 NA TGTGCCAGCAGTCAACAGGGGACGAGTAATCAGCCCCAGCATTTT CASSQQGTSNQPQHF
13 TRBJ1-1 TRBV6-5 NA NA TGTGCCAGCAGTACCAATCCAGACACTGAAGCTTTCTTT CASSTNPDTEAFF
18 TRBJ2-5 TRBV5-1 TRBD1 NA TGCGCCAGCAGCACGTCGACAGGGGAAAGCTGGCCTCAAGAGACCCAGTACTTC CASSTSTGESWPQETQYF
13 TRBJ2-5 TRBV3-1/TRBV3-2 NA NA TGTGCCAGCGGGGCCGGGTGGGGAGAGACCCAGTACTTC CASGAGWGETQYF
15 TRBJ2-5 TRBV5-1 TRBD2 NA TGCGCCAGCAGCTTGGCCGGGACTAGCGGTGAGACCCAGTACTTC CASSLAGTSGETQYF
14 TRBJ2-3 TRBV9 NA NA TGTGCCAGCAGCGTAGACCTAGCCCCAGATACGCAGTATTTT CASSVDLAPDTQYF
13 TRBJ2-7 TRBV12-5 NA NA TGTGCTAGTGGTTTACCAGGGACCTACGAGCAGTACTTC CASGLPGTYEQYF
18 TRBJ2-1 TRBV5-4 TRBD2 NA TGTGCCAGCAGCTTCCGGAGACTAGCGGGGGTAAGCCACAATGAGCAGTTCTTC CASSFRRLAGVSHNEQFF
16 TRBJ2-1 TRBV4-1 TRBD2 NA TGCGCCAGCAGCCAAGATTCGCGGGGGGTCTACAATGAGCAGTTCTTC CASSQDSRGVYNEQFF
17 TRBJ2-4 TRBV6-1 TRBD1 NA TGTGCCAGCAGTGTCGGACAGGGGAGGGATACCAAAAACATTCAGTACTTC CASSVGQGRDTKNIQYF
15 TRBJ2-2 TRBV7-2 NA NA TGTGCCAGCAGCTCGAGACTCGCCTTCGGCGGGGAGCTGTTTTTT CASSSRLAFGGELFF
15 TRBJ2-7 TRBV4-3 TRBD1 NA TGCGCCAGCAGCCAAGGACAGGGGGCAATCTACGAGCAGTACTTC CASSQGQGAIYEQYF
11 TRBJ1-1 TRBV6-2/TRBV6-3 NA NA TGTGCCAGCAGTCAGGGGTTAGAAGCTTTCTTT CASSQGLEAFF
14 TRBJ2-7 TRBV6-5 TRBD2 NA TGTGCCAGCAGAACTAGCGGGGGTACCTACGAGCAGTACTTC CASRTSGGTYEQYF
13 TRBJ1-1 TRBV5-1 TRBD1 NA TGCGCCAGCAGCTTACAGGGGGCGAGGAGTGCTTTCTTT CASSLQGARSAFF
14 TRBJ2-1 TRBV4-3 TRBD1 NA TGCGCCAGCAGCCCCGACAGGGTCGGCAATGAGCAGTTCTTC CASSPDRVGNEQFF
14 TRBJ1-2 TRBV3-1/TRBV3-2 TRBD1 NA TGTGCCAGCAGCCAAGGGGGACAGAGCTATGGCTACACCTTC CASSQGGQSYGYTF
20 TRBJ2-3 TRBV18 TRBD1 NA TGTGCCAGCTCACCAACGGGGACAGGGGGCGCAGTCTATGACACAGATACGCAGTATTTT CASSPTGTGGAVYDTDTQYF
14 TRBJ1-4 TRBV7-9 NA NA TGTGCCAGCAGCTTGGGGCAGTCGAATGAAAAACTGTTTTTT CASSLGQSNEKLFF
14 TRBJ1-2 TRBV7-8 NA NA TGTGCCAGCAGCCAGTACGGGGGAGGGAGGGGCTACACCTTC CASSQYGGGRGYTF
14 TRBJ2-5 TRBV7-2 NA NA TGTGCCAGCAGCAAAAACCCCAGGGGAGAGACCCAGTACTTC CASSKNPRGETQYF
15 TRBJ1-5 TRBV19 NA NA TGTGCCAGTAGTACCCGGGACAATCTATTTGAGCCCCAGCATTTT CASSTRDNLFEPQHF
13 TRBJ2-2 TRBV5-1 NA NA TGCGCCAGCAGCTTGGACTTACTCCGGGAGCTGTTTTTT CASSLDLLRELFF
16 TRBJ1-3 TRBV5-4 TRBD1 NA TGTGCCAGCAGCGTCGACAGGGGGCGTACTGGAAACACCATATATTTT CASSVDRGRTGNTIYF
14 TRBJ1-6 TRBV5-1 NA NA TGCGCCAGCAGCCCAGGTCCCCTCAATTCACCCCTCCACTTT CASSPGPLNSPLHF
15 TRBJ1-3 TRBV6-5 NA NA TGTGCCAGCTGCACGGGGGTTGGAACCGGAAACACCATATATTTT CASCTGVGTGNTIYF
16 TRBJ2-1 TRBV9 TRBD2 NA TGTGCCAGCAGCTGGGGGAGGCGGGGGGCCTACAATGAGCAGTTCTTC CASSWGRRGAYNEQFF
17 TRBJ1-1 TRBV5-1 NA NA TGCGCCAGCAGCCCTGGTGCTTTCGACAGGACTAACACTGAAGCTTTCTTT CASSPGAFDRTNTEAFF
12 TRBJ1-5 TRBV28 NA few TGTGCCAGCAGTCTCCTCACGGGGCCCCAGCATTTT CASSLLTGPQHF
15 TRBJ1-3 TRBV3-1/TRBV3-2 TRBD1 NA TGTGCCAGCAGCCAATGGACAGGGACCGGAAACACCATATATTTT CASSQWTGTGNTIYF
18 TRBJ2-1 TRBV7-6 TRBD2 NA TGTGCCAGCAGCGCCATACTAGCGGGGGGGCTGGACCTCAATGAGCAGTTCTTC CASSAILAGGLDLNEQFF
15 TRBJ1-5 TRBV2 TRBD1 NA TGTGCCAGCAGAACCGACAGGGCTGGCAATCAGCCCCAGCATTTT CASRTDRAGNQPQHF
12 TRBJ2-7 TRBV7-9 TRBD1 once TGTGCCAGTGGACAGGGATCCTACGAGCAGTACTTC CASGQGSYEQYF
13 TRBJ1-2 TRBV27 NA NA TGTGCCAGCAGCCTCCGTCGGGAGTATGGCTACACCTTC CASSLRREYGYTF
16 TRBJ1-2 TRBV19 TRBD1 NA TGTGCCAGTAGTATAGATACAGGGGGCGTGGTCTATGGCTACACCTTC CASSIDTGGVVYGYTF
13 TRBJ1-2 TRBV2 NA NA TGTGCCAGCAGTGTAGTCACCCCACGTGGCTACACCTTC CASSVVTPRGYTF
19 TRBJ2-6 TRBV3-1/TRBV3-2 NA NA TGTGCCAGCAGACTAGTAGGCCTCGACAGGATCTCTGGGGCCAACGTCCTGACTTTC CASRLVGLDRISGANVLTF
14 TRBJ1-6 TRBV9 NA NA TGTGCCAGCAGCGTAGTAGGGGATAATTCACCCCTCCACTTT CASSVVGDNSPLHF
16 TRBJ2-3 TRBV20-1 NA NA TGCAGTGCTAGTCTCTCCGGGACTGACAGCACAGATACGCAGTATTTT CSASLSGTDSTDTQYF
17 TRBJ2-7 TRBV7-9 TRBD1 NA TGTGCCAGCAGCTTAGGCCGGACAGGAGAAGGTCCTTACGAGCAGTACTTC CASSLGRTGEGPYEQYF
16 TRBJ2-3 TRBV5-4 TRBD2 NA TGTGCCAGCAGCCCCCGGACTAGCGGAAGCACAGATACGCAGTATTTT CASSPRTSGSTDTQYF
15 TRBJ1-1 TRBV4-1 NA NA TGCGCCAGCAGCCTGGTCCAGAGCGGGGGCACTGAAGCTTTCTTT CASSLVQSGGTEAFF
14 TRBJ2-3 TRBV5-1 NA NA TGCGCCAGCAGCTTGCCCGAGCGGACAGATACGCAGTATTTT CASSLPERTDTQYF
14 TRBJ2-7 TRBV6-5 TRBD2 NA TGTGCCAGCAGTCTCAGCGGGGGGAGGTACGAGCAGTACTTC CASSLSGGRYEQYF
13 TRBJ2-7 TRBV27 NA NA TGTGCCAGCAGTTTCCAGTCATCCTACGAGCAGTACTTC CASSFQSSYEQYF
15 TRBJ2-3 TRBV2 TRBD2 NA TGTGCCAGCAGGGGGACTACGTCTAGCACAGATACGCAGTATTTT CASRGTTSSTDTQYF
12 TRBJ2-1 TRBV5-1 TRBD2 NA TGCGCCAGCAGCTACGGTGCGGGGGGAGAGTTCTTC CASSYGAGGEFF
12 TRBJ2-5 TRBV5-4 NA NA TGTGCCACCAGAGCGGTTGAAGAGACCCAGTACTTC CATRAVEETQYF
14 TRBJ2-7 TRBV5-4 TRBD1 NA TGTGCCAGCAGCTTGGGACAGGGGGCTTGGGAGCAGTACTTC CASSLGQGAWEQYF
16 TRBJ1-2 TRBV6-1 TRBD1 NA TGTGCCAGCAGTGAAGACAGGACAGGGGGGAATTATGGCTACACCTTC CASSEDRTGGNYGYTF
13 TRBJ2-2 TRBV5-1 NA few TGCGCCAGCAGCTTGGTTCTCGAGAGGGAGCTGTTTTTT CASSLVLERELFF
17 TRBJ2-3 TRBV5-1 TRBD2 few TGCGCCAGCAGCGCACTAGCGGGGGGCGGGGTCACAGATACGCAGTATTTT CASSALAGGGVTDTQYF
14 TRBJ2-1 TRBV5-1 TRBD2 once TGCGCCAGCAGCTTGGGGACTAGCTACAATGAGCAGTTCTTC CASSLGTSYNEQFF
14 TRBJ2-7 TRBV5-5 TRBD2 NA TGTGCCAGCAGATTAAGCGGGGGGCCTTACGAGCAGTACTTC CASRLSGGPYEQYF
15 TRBJ2-7 TRBV15 NA NA TGTGCCGCCAGCAGAGGGCCGGAGCAGCCCTACGAGCAGTACTTC CAASRGPEQPYEQYF